This entry features one T cell receptor (beta chain) sequence. The antigen it binds to is not known. Within one base of it there is no much larger clone, and no base qualities were kept. Inclusive of the bounding cysteine and phenylalanine, the CDR3 is 13 residues long. The sequence is cut down to CDR3 DNA, 39 bases in frame from base 1. The CDR1 and CDR2 encoded by the germline V gene are SNHLY and FYNNEI. V lost 4 bases and J lost 4 bases; the stretch between them is 10 bases long. Participants in the prospective study were aged roughly 18 to 95 years, lived in 24 United States geographic areas, and enrolled through a virtual design. To assign participants to cohorts, the prospective study relied on clinical history that participants themselves reported in a screening survey and a study questionnaire. Each participant in the prospective study had whole blood, serum and a nasopharyngeal or oropharyngeal swab collected by mobile phlebotomists. Prospective study participants could optionally give additional blood draws and questionnaires over an approximately 2-month period. Before DNA extraction, blood samples from the prospective study were shipped at room temperature or frozen.

TCRbeta CDR3 regions were amplified from genomic DNA using the immunoSEQ Assay, a bias-controlled multiplex PCR. As for how the authors treated the data: The number of nucleated cells in each sample was estimated from the amplification of reference gene primers within the assay. To quantify the absolute abundance of each unique TCRbeta CDR3 rearrangement, sequence reads were collapsed and filtered. For each sample, productive Simpson clonality was calculated as the square root of Simpson's diversity index over productive rearrangements. In TCRdb, the immuneACCESS table is reduced to in-frame sequences with V and J assigned. These tables do not hold every clone; where another copy was compared, an unresolved V gene accounts for under half, and the others remain unexplained. The DNA was the basis for D and trimming; V, J and clone size are from that table. A total of fewer than 450,000 clones appear in this sample, roughly 86% of them only once. About 2.1% of the sample is held by the ten biggest clonotypes.

This sample was included in a study of blood T cell repertoires in COVID-19 (dated by TCRdb to 2019 to 2021). As for the study more broadly: Samples covering the acute and convalescent phases of COVID-19 were provided by collaborators in the United States, Italy and Spain. The material from the prospective study consisted of cDNA or gDNA derived from T cells, B-cell-depleted T cells, or PBMCs. The dataset comprised deeply sampled blood TCRbeta repertoires from subjects exposed to, actively infected with, or recovered from COVID-19. The repertoires were made available in a free public database intended to serve as a resource for research on the immune response to SARS-CoV-2. Samples were obtained from the ongoing ImmuneRACE study (first 160 participants) and from 1,254 subjects provided by 6 global collaborators. The sample metadata nearly always contained a de-identified subject ID, COVID-19 status, age in years and sex. Where HLA class I and class II types were available, the types were taken from metadata supplied by the sample provider, not from assay-based typing. Results the study describes overall, beyond this receptor: How much clinical and demographic metadata was included differed by source and by participant, and the metadata was provided uncurated.

The rearrangement combines TRBV2 with TRBJ2-5, and the D gene may be TRBD2, 6 bases matching. The specimen sequenced was PBMCs or T cells enriched from blood (not recorded which). The sequence was collected from a woman in her forties with acute COVID-19. The CDR3 reads CASSAGTAETQYF. The DNA reads as follows: TGTGCCAGCAGTGCCGGGACTGCAGAGACCCAGTACTTC.